These 23 T cell receptor beta chains originate from one sample sequenced in a study of cytomegalovirus exposure and HLA in healthy donors (TCRdb year 2017). Libraries came from the immunoSEQ multiplex PCR assay. Here the immuneACCESS table is served through TCRdb, limited to in-frame sequences with V and J called. Missing clones are a known gap in these copies; in checked studies unresolved V genes cover under half, and the rest lacks a known reason. The sample table lists 150,000 to 200,000 clones, roughly nine tenths of them with a count of one. Around 6% of the sample rests with the top ten. The sequencing sample was made of PBMCs. The receptor set was obtained from a woman younger than 45 in good health and CMV-seronegative.

The CDR3 loop is CATSRGGAREQYF. The CDR3 DNA reads as TGTGCCACCAGCAGAGGAGGGGCGAGGGAGCAGTACTTC. The chain employs TRBV15 and TRBJ2-7; D tentatively reads TRBD1 or TRBD2 (5 bases each). V gave up 1 base and J gave up 7 bases, with 11 bases separating them. The CDR3 totals 13 residues. CDR1 and CDR2 from the germline V gene are LNHNV and YYDKDF (reference sequence).

DNA for the CDR3: TGTGCCAGCAGCTTAGGGGACAGCCGACCTAACTATGGCTACACCTTC. Translated: CASSLGDSRPNYGYTF. The rearrangement joins TRBV7-9 to TRBJ1-2, with TRBD1 matching 7 bases. From germline, CDR1 is SEHNR and CDR2 FQNEAQ (reference sequence). V trimming: 1 base; J trimming: 0 bases; junction bases outside the gene matches: 5. The CDR3 has 16 amino acids.

The chain uses TRBV4-1 and TRBJ2-1, with 8 bases identical to TRBD2. The CDR3 has 17 amino acids. Per the germline V gene, CDR1 is MGHRA and CDR2 is YSYEKL. The trim removed 3 bases at V and 5 bases at J, leaving 12 bases unmatched. CDR3 nucleotides: TGCGCCAGCAGCCATTTTAATTCGGGGGGGCCTAACAATGAGCAGTTCTTC. This gives the protein CASSHFNSGGPNNEQFF.

The chain couples TRBV2 to TRBJ1-6; no clear D. The CDR3 totals 15 residues. Trimming cost V 4 bases and J 0 bases, with 7 bases left between them. Germline V gives CDR1 SNHLY, CDR2 FYNNEI. The DNA of the CDR3 is TGTGCCAGCAGTGGGGTTAACTCCTATAATTCACCCCTCCACTTT. Its protein product is CASSGVNSYNSPLHF.

The table lists this clone with a few counts. The chain recombines TRBV5-4 with TRBJ1-1; D is unresolved. The CDR3 sequence is 13 residues long. Germline V gene sequence: CDR1 SGHNT, CDR2 YYREEE (reference sequence). V lost 0 bases and J 1 base, leaving 4 bases between the germline ends. CDR3 in amino acids: CASSLESNTEAFF. For the CDR3, the DNA is TGTGCCAGCAGCTTGGAGTCGAACACTGAAGCTTTCTTT.

The V and J genes are TRBV9 and TRBJ2-2; 12 bases fit TRBD1. This CDR3 spans 17 amino acids. Germline V gene sequence: CDR1 SGDLS, CDR2 YYNGEE. Germline trimming cut 6 bases from V and 3 bases from J; bases unmatched to any gene: 9. The CDR3 DNA sequence: TGTGCCAGCAATCCGCGGGGACAGGGGGCTTACACCGGGGAGCTGTTTTTT. The encoded protein is CASNPRGQGAYTGELFF.

V gene TRBV5-4 combines with J gene TRBJ1-5, with unresolved D. The CDR3 runs to 13 residues. V was pared by 0 bases and J by 5 bases, with 6 bases between. Germline CDR1 and CDR2: SGHNT and YYREEE (reference sequence). As DNA, the CDR3 is TGTGCCAGCAGCTTGGGGTCGCATCAGCCCCAGCATTTT. It specifies CASSLGSHQPQHF.

The chain employs TRBV27 and TRBJ1-2; 10 bases align to TRBD1. The J segment lost 2 bases and the V segment lost 0 bases, leaving 6 bases of the junction unmatched. CDR1 is MNHEY, CDR2 SMNVEV, per germline (reference sequence). The CDR3 length is 17 residues. In DNA form, the CDR3 reads TGTGCCAGCAGTTTATCCGGCGGGACAGGGGCCAACTATGGCTACACCTTC. Translated: CASSLSGGTGANYGYTF.

The CDR3 nucleotides are TGCGCCAGCAGCTTAGCGGGAACCAACACCGGGGAGCTGTTTTTT. Amino acid sequence: CASSLAGTNTGELFF. The chain is built from TRBV5-1 and TRBJ2-2, with 7 nucleotides matching TRBD2. The V and J ends lost 2 bases and 2 bases, in that order; junction bases with no gene match: 3. The CDR3 consists of 15 residues. The germline V gene encodes CDR1 SGHRS and CDR2 YFSETQ.

The chain links TRBV7-2 to TRBJ2-3; D ambiguous. Trimming left V 1 base short and J 6 bases short, with 11 bases between. The CDR3 extends over 14 amino acids. Germline V lookup: CDR1 SGHTA, CDR2 FQGNSA. CDR3 residues: CASSLEGLLDTQYF. The CDR3 coding sequence is TGTGCCAGCAGCTTAGAGGGATTATTGGATACGCAGTATTTT. Complete variable domain (other parts from reference TRBV7-2 and TRBJ2-3): GAGVSQSPSNKVTEKGKDVELRCDPISGHTALYWYRQSLGQGLEFLIYFQGNSAPDKSGLPSDRFSAERTGGSVSTLTIQRTQQEDSAVYLCASSLEGLLDTQYFGPGTRLTVL.

This sequence joins TRBV5-1 and TRBJ1-1, with 9 nucleotides matching TRBD1. The CDR3 totals 15 residues. Trimming removed 3 bases from V and 1 base from J; junction bases left unmatched: 4. CDR1 is SGHRS and CDR2 is YFSETQ in the germline V gene. CDR3 sequence reads: CASSSGTGTNTEAFF. DNA for the CDR3: TGCGCCAGCAGCTCCGGGACAGGGACGAACACTGAAGCTTTCTTT.

The rearrangement joins TRBV6-5 to TRBJ2-6; D is undetermined. The CDR3 is 14 amino acids. Germline CDR1 and CDR2: MNHEY and SVGAGI. V lost 2 bases and J lost 0, with 2 bases in between. The CDR3, as DNA: TGTGCCAGCAGTTACGGCTCTGGGGCCAACGTCCTGACTTTC. Translated, it gives CASSYGSGANVLTF.

The V and J genes are TRBV7-2 and TRBJ1-2, with 7 bases identical to TRBD1. This CDR3 spans 15 amino acids. Trimming removed 0 bases from V and 3 bases from J; junction bases left unmatched: 4. From germline, CDR1 is SGHTA and CDR2 FQGNSA. CDR3 protein: CASSLAGGGHYGYTF. CDR3 DNA: TGTGCCAGCAGCTTAGCAGGGGGCGGTCACTATGGCTACACCTTC.

This chain connects TRBV28 to TRBJ2-4, with TRBD2 identical over 7 bases. This CDR3 is 16 amino acids long. Trimming cost V 5 bases and J 7 bases; bases outside gene matches: 14. Germline CDR1 and CDR2: MDHEN and SYDVKM. The CDR3 DNA reads TGTGCCAGCAGTGTCGGGGGGACCACTATCCTCAACATTCAGTACTTC. This sequence encodes CASSVGGTTILNIQYF.

Remarks on this clone: Germline and junction disagree at one end, which may indicate a read error. The chain is built from TRBV20-1 and TRBJ1-1; D remains ambiguous. The CDR3 sequence is 11 residues long. Per the germline V gene, CDR1 is DFQATT and CDR2 is SNEGSKA (reference sequence). CDR3: CSAPRGWHFRF. In DNA form, the CDR3 reads TGCAGTGCGCCTCGCGGCTGGCACTTCAGGTTT.

This rearrangement joins TRBV11-1 to TRBJ2-7; the match to TRBD2 covers 13 bases. V shed 5 bases and J 5 bases; nucleotides not matched to a gene: 6. Germline-derived CDR1 and CDR2 are SGHAT and FQDESV (reference sequence). The CDR3 covers 15 residues. The CDR3 coding sequence is TGTGCCAGCAGCCCACTAGCGGGAGGGCCCCACGAGCAGTACTTC. Protein sequence: CASSPLAGGPHEQYF.

This sequence joins TRBV5-1 and TRBJ1-2; D remains ambiguous. The CDR3 loop spans 14 amino acids. Germline CDR1 and CDR2: SGHRS and YFSETQ. V lost 6 bases to trimming and J lost 8 bases, with 20 bases between them. The CDR3 spells CASTQDWTAGGYTF. In DNA form, the CDR3 reads TGCGCCAGCACCCAGGACTGGACGGCGGGCGGCTACACCTTC.

The J gene is TRBJ1-1, the V gene TRBV27; 9 bases match TRBD1. The germline V gene encodes CDR1 MNHEY and CDR2 SMNVEV (reference sequence). Losses at the gene ends were 6 bases for V and 0 bases for J; bases not matched to a gene: 2. This CDR3 comprises 14 residues. CDR3 sequence (DNA): TGTGCCAGCAGACGGACAGGGGTGAACACTGAAGCTTTCTTT. It specifies CASRRTGVNTEAFF.

V and J are TRBV6-7 and TRBJ2-1; unclear D gene. TRBV6-7 is known as an ORF, though its function is uncertain. The CDR3 spans 13 residues. The V end was cut by 0 bases, the J end by 4 bases, with 4 bases between. The CDR3 bases are TGTGCCAGCAGTTACTCCACTTACAATGAGCAGTTCTTC. Its translation is CASSYSTYNEQFF.

This clone was observed at least ten times. The chain links TRBV4-2 to TRBJ2-5, with 7 bases identical to TRBD2. The ends lost 3 bases at V and 2 bases at J; junction bases unmatched: 9. The germline CDR1 and CDR2 sequences are LGHNA and YNFKEQ. This CDR3 has 16 amino acids. CDR3 DNA: TGTGCCAGCAGCCAGACTAGCACCGACCCTCAAGAGACCCAGTACTTC. Residues: CASSQTSTDPQETQYF.

This sequence joins TRBV11-2 and TRBJ2-7; 7 nucleotides align to TRBD2. Trimming cost V 1 base and J 7 bases; bases outside gene matches: 10. The CDR3 extends over 15 amino acids. Germline V gene lookup returns CDR1 SGHAT and CDR2 FQNNGV. The CDR3 DNA follows: TGTGCCAGCAGCTTAGCGGGCGGGAGTAGTCAGGAGCAGTACTTC. It is translated as CASSLAGGSSQEQYF. The entire variable domain, with the rest obtained from reference TRBV11-2 and TRBJ2-7, is as follows: EAGVAQSPRYKIIEKRQSVAFWCNPISGHATLYWYQQILGQGPKLLIQFQNNGVVDDSQLPKDRFSAERLKGVDSTLKIQPAKLEDSAVYLCASSLAGGSSQEQYFGPGTRLTVT.

The DNA for the CDR3 is TGTGCCAGCAGCTTAGCGGCAGGCGAAAACTATGGCTACACCTTC. As protein: CASSLAAGENYGYTF. The rearrangement joins TRBV7-8 to TRBJ1-2, with D unresolved. Germline CDR1 SGHVS, CDR2 FQNEAQ. V gave up 0 bases and J gave up 2 bases, with 10 bases separating them. The CDR3 covers 15 residues.

The CDR3 here is CASSVLAGDEQYF. DNA for the CDR3: TGTGCCAGCAGTGTACTAGCGGGAGACGAGCAGTACTTC. This chain links TRBV2 with TRBJ2-7; 11 bases agree with TRBD2. Germline CDR1 and CDR2: SNHLY and FYNNEI. This CDR3 has 13 amino acids. Trimming took 4 bases from V and 5 from J; bases not matched to a gene: 1. Looking up the rest from reference TRBV2 and TRBJ2-7 gives the full variable domain: EPEVTQTPSHQVTQMGQEVILRCVPISNHLYFYWYRQILGQKVEFLVSFYNNEISEKSEIFDDQFSVERPDGSNFTLKIRSTKLEDSAMYFCASSVLAGDEQYFGPGTRLTVT.